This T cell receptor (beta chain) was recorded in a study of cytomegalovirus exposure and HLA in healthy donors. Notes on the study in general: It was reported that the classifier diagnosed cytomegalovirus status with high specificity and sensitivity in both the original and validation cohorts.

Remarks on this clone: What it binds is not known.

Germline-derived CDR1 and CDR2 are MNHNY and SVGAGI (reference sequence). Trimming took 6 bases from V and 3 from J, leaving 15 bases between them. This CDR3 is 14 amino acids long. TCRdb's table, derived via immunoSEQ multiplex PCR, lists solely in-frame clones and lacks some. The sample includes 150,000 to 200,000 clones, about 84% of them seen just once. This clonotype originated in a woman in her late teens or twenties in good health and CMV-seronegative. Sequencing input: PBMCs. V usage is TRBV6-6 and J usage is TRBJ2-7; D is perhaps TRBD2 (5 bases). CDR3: CASSTRGSGYEQYF. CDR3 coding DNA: TGTGCCAGCAGCACCCGGGGAAGCGGCTACGAGCAGTACTTC.